The clone carrying this T cell receptor (beta chain) was seen many times. Researchers divided each subset's genomic DNA evenly across several immunoSEQ plates. Sequenced by immunoSEQ multiplex PCR; TCRdb stores in-frame clones only, minus some. This repertoire shows roughly 1,000,000 clones, approximately 80% found once; its top ten account for roughly 0.55%. Splitting the CD4+ cells yielded a CD45RA+ naive subset and a CD45RA-negative memory subset. Per germline, CDR1 KGHSH and CDR2 LQKENI. V lost 1 base and J 3 bases, leaving 10 bases between the germline ends. This CDR3 spans 15 amino acids. The sample originates from a study of shared clonotypes between healthy human individuals.

The sequencing input was memory CD4+ T cells from PBMCs. Subset given: CD45RA-negative fraction. The TCR sequence derives from a man younger than 35 in good health. Some clones in this sample may be carry-over from other donors' samples. The rearrangement links TRBV18 to TRBJ1-5, with D maybe TRBD1 (6 bases). CDR3 sequence (DNA): TGTGCCAGCTCACCACGAGGGGACAACAATCAGCCCCAGCATTTT. Its translation is CASSPRGDNNQPQHF.